These 22 T cell receptor beta chains were all obtained from the same sample, sequenced in a study of neoadjuvant anti-PD-1 for oral cavity cancer. Profiled with immunoSEQ multiplex PCR; TCRdb holds only in-frame clones, not every one. The repertoire includes under 25,000 clones, 25% to 30% of them detected once, and around 17% sits in the top ten. The time point denotes: after neoadjuvant nivolumab, at surgical resection. The specimen was tumor tissue, collected after nivolumab (anti-PD-1) treatment. The receptors stem from a person between 35 and 79 years old with oral cavity squamous cell carcinoma.

This clone has just a few counts. The chain uses TRBV6-5 and TRBJ1-1; 7 nucleotides match TRBD1. The CDR3 has 15 amino acids. Germline V gene sequence: CDR1 MNHEY, CDR2 SVGAGI. V lost 0 bases, J lost 3 bases, and 4 bases stayed unmatched. The CDR3 nucleotides read TGTGCCAGCAGTTACTCGCGACAGGGTGACACTGAAGCTTTCTTT. This encodes CASSYSRQGDTEAFF.

This clone appeared a few times. The V and J genes are TRBV10-3 and TRBJ1-2; D gene ambiguous. The CDR3 is made up of 15 amino acids. The germline V gene encodes CDR1 ENHRY and CDR2 SYGVKD. The V end lost 3 bases, the J end lost 3 bases, and 14 bases lay between the germline ends. CDR3 loop: CAISDKPSKYYGYTF. The CDR3 nucleotides are TGTGCCATCAGTGACAAGCCTTCGAAATACTATGGCTACACCTTC.

The chain recombines TRBV19 with TRBJ2-6; TRBD2 agrees at 10 bases. Germline loops: CDR1 LNHDA, CDR2 SQIVND (reference sequence). The CDR3 has 15 residues. Germline trimming cut 7 bases from V and 1 base from J; bases unmatched to any gene: 1. The CDR3 protein is CASTSGSSGANVLTF. CDR3 coding DNA: TGTGCCAGTACTAGCGGGAGTTCTGGGGCCAACGTCCTGACTTTC.

V is TRBV19 and J is TRBJ2-2, with unresolved D. The V gene's germline CDR1 is LNHDA and CDR2 SQIVND (reference sequence). The length of the CDR3 is 13 residues. The ends were cut back, 4 bases at V and 5 bases at J, with 8 bases in the middle. CDR3 residues: CASSTLITGELFF. The CDR3 nucleotides are TGTGCCAGTAGTACCTTAATAACCGGGGAGCTGTTTTTT. The complete variable domain, with remaining parts taken from reference TRBV19 and TRBJ2-2, reads DGGITQSPKYLFRKEGQNVTLSCEQNLNHDAMYWYRQDPGQGLRLIYYSQIVNDFQKGDIAEGYSVSREKKESFPLTVTSAQKNPTAFYLCASSTLITGELFFGEGSRLTVL.

The chain carries TRBV9 and TRBJ1-3, with D possibly being TRBD1 (5 bases). V was pared by 3 bases and J by 0 bases, with 10 bases between. The V gene's germline CDR1 is SGDLS and CDR2 YYNGEE. The CDR3 sequence is 15 residues long. DNA for the CDR3: TGTGCCAGCAGCGGACACAGGAACTCTGGAAACACCATATATTTT. Its protein is CASSGHRNSGNTIYF.

J is TRBJ2-6 and V is TRBV19, with a tentative D call TRBD1 (6 bases). The CDR3 is 16 amino acids. The germline gives CDR1 LNHDA, CDR2 SQIVND (reference sequence). Trimming took off 7 bases at V and 0 bases at J, with 13 bases between the two ends. The CDR3 DNA reads TGTGCCAGTAATCCAGGGGACCCCTCTGGGGCCAACGTCCTGACTTTC. Its translation: CASNPGDPSGANVLTF.

The chain joins TRBV5-8 to TRBJ2-1; D not certain. Trimming cost V 0 bases and J 5 bases, with 6 bases left between them. This CDR3 spans 13 amino acids. CDR1 and CDR2 from the germline V gene are SGHTS and YDEGEE. In DNA form, the CDR3 reads TGTGCCAGCAGCTTGGTTGGCAACAATGAGCAGTTCTTC. Its translation: CASSLVGNNEQFF.

This clone is medium-sized by share. This chain joins TRBV18 and TRBJ2-6; unclear D gene. Germline assignment: CDR1 KGHSH and CDR2 LQKENI. Trimming shortened V by 3 bases and J by 2 bases, and 8 bases separated the two germline ends. The CDR3 length is 15 residues. CDR3 in amino acids: CASSPNSPGANVLTF. The DNA of the CDR3 is TGTGCCAGCTCACCCAACAGTCCTGGGGCCAACGTCCTGACTTTC.

The chain combines TRBV5-1 with TRBJ1-2; D ambiguous. Trimming took 0 bases from V and 0 from J, leaving 6 bases between them. Germline CDR1 is SGHRS and CDR2 is YFSETQ. CDR3 length: 14 residues. CDR3 DNA: TGCGCCAGCAGCTTGGACAGCTCTAACTATGGCTACACCTTC. Amino acid sequence: CASSLDSSNYGYTF.

This clone showed up just a few times. The chain recombines TRBV6-5 with TRBJ2-1; D not certain. Germline V gene sequence: CDR1 MNHEY, CDR2 SVGAGI. CDR3 length: 14 residues. V was trimmed by 2 bases and J by 1 base, leaving 6 bases between them. The CDR3 nucleotides are TGTGCCAGCAGTTACAGGCAATCCTACAATGAGCAGTTCTTC. Its protein is CASSYRQSYNEQFF.

The chain carries TRBV11-2 and TRBJ2-7, with 7 bases fitting TRBD2. The length of the CDR3 is 17 residues. Germline values: CDR1 SGHAT, CDR2 FQNNGV. Germline trimming cut 2 bases from V and 2 bases from J; bases unmatched to any gene: 12. The CDR3: CASSLRAVWGGAYEQYF. Written as DNA, the CDR3 is TGTGCCAGCAGCTTACGGGCCGTATGGGGGGGAGCCTACGAGCAGTACTTC.

This clone has a handful of counts. The chain has TRBV9 and TRBJ2-3, with 7 bases aligning to TRBD1. V trimming: 0 bases; J trimming: 8 bases; junction bases outside the gene matches: 12. This CDR3 has 16 residues. In germline, CDR1 is SGDLS, CDR2 YYNGEE. The CDR3: CASSVGMAGGSSTQYF. The CDR3 DNA sequence: TGTGCCAGCAGCGTAGGGATGGCAGGGGGATCGAGTACGCAGTATTTT.

The V gene is TRBV15, the J gene TRBJ2-6; possibly TRBD1 or TRBD2 for D (5 bases each). Deletions cut 5 bases from V and 0 bases from J, with 8 bases between. The CDR3 is 15 residues long. Per the germline V gene, CDR1 is LNHNV and CDR2 is YYDKDF (reference sequence). The CDR3 sequence is CATSWDPSGANVLTF. The CDR3 nucleotides read TGTGCCACCAGCTGGGACCCCTCTGGGGCCAACGTCCTGACTTTC. The full variable domain, its missing parts supplied by reference TRBV15 and TRBJ2-6, is DAMVIQNPRYQVTQFGKPVTLSCSQTLNHNVMYWYQQKSSQAPKLLFHYYDKDFNNEADTPDNFQSRRPNTSFCFLDIRSPGLGDTAMYLCATSWDPSGANVLTFGAGSRLTVL.

This clone has only a few counts. The chain uses TRBV6-1 and TRBJ2-7; tentative D call: TRBD2 (6 bases). With 4 bases removed from V and 9 bases from J, the gap between germline ends came to 13 bases. Germline V gene data show CDR1 as MNHNS and CDR2 as SASEGT. The CDR3 is 12 residues long. CDR3 region: CASSVDGGGQYF. For the CDR3, the DNA is TGTGCCAGCAGTGTCGACGGGGGTGGGCAGTACTTC.

This chain links TRBV25-1 with TRBJ2-3; a weak D match, TRBD1 (5 bases). The germline V and J ends were trimmed by 6 bases and 1 base, with 8 bases remaining between them. Germline loops: CDR1 MGHDK, CDR2 SYGVNS. The CDR3 is made up of 13 amino acids. Written as DNA, the CDR3 is TGTGCCAGCAGATTACAGGGCACAGATACGCAGTATTTT. Protein product: CASRLQGTDTQYF.

This clone has just a few counts. The V and J genes are TRBV18 and TRBJ2-7; D is uncertain. V gave up 3 bases and J gave up 5 bases, with 8 bases separating them. From germline, CDR1 is KGHSH and CDR2 LQKENI. The CDR3 runs 12 residues. CDR3 sequence reads: CASSPGFDEQYF. The CDR3 DNA reads as TGTGCCAGCTCACCGGGTTTCGACGAGCAGTACTTC.

The rearrangement joins TRBV21-1 to TRBJ2-7. TRBV21-1 is deemed a pseudogene. This CDR3 contains 15 residues. The chain's CDR3 is CASSLRLGPSGEQYF. CDR3 DNA: TGTGCCAGCAGCCTCCGGTTGGGCCCCTCGGGCGAGCAGTACTTC.

This clone was recorded once. This chain uses TRBV9 with TRBJ2-3; D is perhaps TRBD2 (5 bases). Per germline, CDR1 SGDLS and CDR2 YYNGEE. V dropped 3 bases and J dropped 2 bases, with 13 bases sitting between them. This CDR3 is 15 amino acids long. The CDR3: CASSAAGRTTDTQYF. DNA for the CDR3: TGTGCCAGCAGCGCCGCGGGTCGGACCACAGATACGCAGTATTTT.

A few counts support this clone. This chain joins TRBV7-3 and TRBJ2-4; 14 nucleotides line up with TRBD2. The CDR3 runs to 17 residues. Trimming took 4 bases from V and 6 from J; bases not matched to a gene: 8. Germline V gene sequence: CDR1 SGHTA, CDR2 FQGTGA. The CDR3 region is CASSSRTSGRQGNIQYF. CDR3 coding DNA: TGTGCCAGCAGCTCCAGGACTAGCGGGAGGCAAGGAAACATTCAGTACTTC.

This clone has more than one count but fewer than ten. J is TRBJ1-5 and V is TRBV2; no definite D call. CDR3 size: 13 residues. Between the trimmed V and J ends, which lost 7 bases and 0 bases, there was a span of 7 bases. Germline CDR1 and CDR2: SNHLY and FYNNEI. In nucleotides, the CDR3 is TGTGCCAGCAACCAGGATAGCAATCAGCCCCAGCATTTT. Its translation: CASNQDSNQPQHF.

This clone was counted at least ten times. The V call is TRBV19, the J call TRBJ1-1, with a tentative D call TRBD1 (6 bases). Trimming took off 7 bases at V and 7 bases at J, with 19 bases between the two ends. There are 14 residues in the CDR3. Germline V gene lookup returns CDR1 LNHDA and CDR2 SQIVND (reference sequence). CDR3 loop: CASTVNWGADEAFF. The CDR3 coding sequence is TGTGCCAGTACCGTAAACTGGGGGGCCGATGAAGCTTTCTTT.

This clone was seen more than once but under ten times. The chain couples TRBV18 to TRBJ1-3; no firm D call. V dropped 6 bases and J dropped 3 bases, with 6 bases sitting between them. Germline loops: CDR1 KGHSH, CDR2 LQKENI. The CDR3 length is 12 residues. The CDR3 reads CASSPLGNTIYF. The CDR3 DNA reads as TGTGCCAGCTCCCCCCTTGGAAACACCATATATTTT.